This is a list of T cell receptor beta chains from one sample in a study of T cell responses to AZD1222 COVID-19 vaccine. This table comes from immunoSEQ multiplex PCR, and its TCRdb copy is limited to in-frame clones, with some not included. The sample lists some 95,000 clones, just over 85% seen once, with about 6% in the top ten. The material sequenced was peripheral blood, taken on day 0 of AZD1222 vaccination. All receptors derive from an adult in good health. Both conserved end residues are part of each CDR3. D genes are given only for firm matches. Clone size appears in some rows only: once, few, many, or a class for an expanded clone.

TGTGCCAGCAGTAAAGTAGCGGGAGGGAGCTCCTACGAGCAGTACTTC,CASSKVAGGSSYEQYF,few,TRBJ2-7,TRBV6-6,TRBD2
TGTGCCAGTGGAGGGACTAGCGGGGGTTATGAGCAGTTCTTC,CASGGTSGGYEQFF,NA,TRBJ2-1,TRBV19,TRBD2
TGTGCCAGCAGACTGTCCGGGACCTACGGTGGCTACACCTTC,CASRLSGTYGGYTF,NA,TRBJ1-2,TRBV6-4,NA
TGCAGCGTTGAGGCTATAAAGGGCTACACCTTC,CSVEAIKGYTF,NA,TRBJ1-2,TRBV29-1,NA
TGTGCCAGCAGCCAAGATAGCACTAGCGGGCGCACAGATACGCAGTATTTT,CASSQDSTSGRTDTQYF,NA,TRBJ2-3,TRBV3-1/TRBV3-2,TRBD2
TGTGCCTGGAGTCCCGGGGGACTAGCGGGAGGGCCGAAAGAGACCCAGTACTTC,CAWSPGGLAGGPKETQYF,once,TRBJ2-5,TRBV30,TRBD2
TGTGCCAGTAGTACCTCAGGGAATAACTATGGCTACACCTTC,CASSTSGNNYGYTF,NA,TRBJ1-2,TRBV19,NA
TGTGCCAGCAGCCAAGATCAGGGGAGACGGGGCACCGGGGAGCTGTTTTTT,CASSQDQGRRGTGELFF,few,TRBJ2-2,TRBV14,NA
TGTGCCAGCTTGATACAGGGAAACCTGAACACTGAAGCTTTCTTT,CASLIQGNLNTEAFF,once,TRBJ1-1,TRBV6-5,NA
TGTGCCTGGAGTGCCACCGGGCGTAGCAATCAGCCCCAGCATTTT,CAWSATGRSNQPQHF,NA,TRBJ1-5,TRBV30,NA
TGTGCCAGCAGCTTATCTTGGGCAGTGAACACTGAAGCTTTCTTT,CASSLSWAVNTEAFF,once,TRBJ1-1,TRBV7-2,NA
TGTGCCTGGACTACCATCAGGGGGTCCCTCGTTCCGGGCGAGCAGTACTTC,CAWTTIRGSLVPGEQYF,few,TRBJ2-7,TRBV30,TRBD1
TGTGCCACCAGTGATGTGGACAGGACTTATGGCTACACCTTC,CATSDVDRTYGYTF,NA,TRBJ1-2,TRBV24-1,TRBD1
TGTGCCAGTAGTATCCGGGGTCTTTCGGAAAAACTGTTTTTT,CASSIRGLSEKLFF,NA,TRBJ1-4,TRBV19,NA
TGTGCCAGCTCGGGACAGGGTATCTATGGCTACACCTTC,CASSGQGIYGYTF,NA,TRBJ1-2,TRBV19,TRBD1
TGTGCCAGCAGCCAAAGGCAGGGGGCGAGGAATTCACCCCTCCACTTT,CASSQRQGARNSPLHF,few,TRBJ1-6,TRBV3-1/TRBV3-2,TRBD1
TGTGCCAGCAGCATTCGACAGGGGGAGAACACTGAAGCTTTCTTT,CASSIRQGENTEAFF,NA,TRBJ1-1,TRBV21-1,NA
TGTGCCAGCAGTTCCCGGGTTATTACCTACAATGAGCAGTTCTTC,CASSSRVITYNEQFF,NA,TRBJ2-1,TRBV27,NA
TGCGCCAGCAGCCGCAGTGGCGGGGGCGAAAGATCTGAAAAACTGTTTTTT,CASSRSGGGERSEKLFF,NA,TRBJ1-4,TRBV5-1,NA
TGTGCCAGCAGCAAATATGAATTTAGCACAGATACGCAGTATTTT,CASSKYEFSTDTQYF,NA,TRBJ2-3,TRBV7-8,NA
TGTGCCAGCAGCTTGAGCTATTCACCCCTCCACTTT,CASSLSYSPLHF,NA,TRBJ1-6,TRBV5-5,NA
TGTGCCAGCAGGATCGGGGCGGGAGGTGGGTACAATGAGCAGTTCTTC,CASRIGAGGGYNEQFF,once,TRBJ2-1,TRBV7-9,TRBD2
TGTGCCAGCAGCTTAGCCCCCGGGACAGGGGAATCCCACGAGCAGTACTTC,CASSLAPGTGESHEQYF,once,TRBJ2-7,TRBV7-9,TRBD1
TGTGCCAGCAGCCAAGAGACAGGAGCAGCTTTCTTT,CASSQETGAAFF,few,TRBJ1-1,TRBV3-1/TRBV3-2,NA
TGTGCCAGCAGCCATGGACCACTGCTGGCCGGGGAGCTGTTTTTT,CASSHGPLLAGELFF,once,TRBJ2-2,TRBV14,NA
TGTGCCACCAGCCCCGGGACTAGCGGGAGGAATGAGCAGTTCTTC,CATSPGTSGRNEQFF,NA,TRBJ2-1,TRBV15,TRBD2
TGTGCCAGCAGCGACACAGGGTTTGGTGGCTACACCTTC,CASSDTGFGGYTF,NA,TRBJ1-2,TRBV7-2,NA
TGTGCCAGCAGCTCGGACAGCACCAACACTGAAGCTTTCTTT,CASSSDSTNTEAFF,once,TRBJ1-1,TRBV5-4,NA
TGTGCCAGCACCAGCGGGGCGGGTCCTTATAATTCACCCCTCCACTTT,CASTSGAGPYNSPLHF,NA,TRBJ1-6,TRBV3-1/TRBV3-2,NA
TGTGCCAGCAACGGATCCCCGGGCAATGAGCAGTTCTTC,CASNGSPGNEQFF,NA,TRBJ2-1,TRBV2,NA
TGTGCCATCAGTTCGGGTTATGCGAGTGAAGCTTTCTTT,CAISSGYASEAFF,NA,TRBJ1-1,TRBV10-3,NA
TGTGCCAGCAGCCGAGCGGGGCAGAACTATGGCTACACCTTC,CASSRAGQNYGYTF,NA,TRBJ1-2,TRBV5-6,NA
TGTGCCAGCTCACCAGCCCAGCGGGGGGTTTCAGATACGCAGTATTTT,CASSPAQRGVSDTQYF,NA,TRBJ2-3,TRBV18,TRBD2
TGCAGTGCTAGTAAGGAGGGCACTGGAGCTGAAGCTTTCTTT,CSASKEGTGAEAFF,NA,TRBJ1-1,TRBV20-1,NA
TGCGCCAGCAGCTCTCACGTAGCGGTGGGCGCAGATACGCAGTATTTT,CASSSHVAVGADTQYF,NA,TRBJ2-3,TRBV5-1,NA
TGTGCCTGGAGAGGGACTCAAAATTCACCCCTCCACTTT,CAWRGTQNSPLHF,NA,TRBJ1-6,TRBV30,NA